This is a list of T cell receptor beta chains from one sample in a study of radiotherapy plus CTLA-4 blockade in lung cancer. Produced via immunoSEQ multiplex PCR; TCRdb's table is partial and in-frame only. The repertoire has about 82,000 clones, less than 80% of them found once; the top ten carry about 14%. The material sequenced was peripheral blood, taken from a patient treated with radiotherapy plus ipilimumab. Receptor source: a human donor with non-small cell lung cancer that progressed on radiotherapy plus ipilimumab. CDR3s include the opening cysteine and the closing phenylalanine or tryptophan. The order of the fields is D gene, J gene, clone size, V gene, CDR3 protein, CDR3 DNA. A D gene is named only where the DNA matches it firmly. Some rows have no size entry. The others give once, few or many, or a class for an expanded clone.

d_call: TRBD2; j_call: TRBJ2-1; clone_size: .; v_call: TRBV14; cdr3_aa: CASSQDRGGSSYNEQFF; cdr3_nt: TGTGCCAGCAGCCAAGATCGCGGGGGGAGCTCCTACAATGAGCAGTTCTTC
d_call: .; j_call: TRBJ2-1; clone_size: .; v_call: TRBV6-5; cdr3_aa: CASSYGVPSYNEQFF; cdr3_nt: TGTGCCAGCAGTTACGGGGTGCCCTCCTACAATGAGCAGTTCTTC
d_call: .; j_call: TRBJ1-1; clone_size: medium-sized; v_call: TRBV4-3; cdr3_aa: CASSQEMTVNTEAFF; cdr3_nt: TGCGCCAGCAGCCAAGAAATGACAGTGAACACTGAAGCTTTCTTT
d_call: .; j_call: TRBJ2-1; clone_size: .; v_call: TRBV27; cdr3_aa: CASSLSGTYNEQFF; cdr3_nt: TGTGCCAGCAGTTTGTCCGGGACTTACAATGAGCAGTTCTTC
d_call: .; j_call: TRBJ2-7; clone_size: .; v_call: TRBV4-2; cdr3_aa: CASSQGGVGSSSYEQYF; cdr3_nt: TGTGCCAGCAGCCAAGGGGGGGTGGGGTCAAGCTCCTACGAGCAGTACTTC
d_call: .; j_call: TRBJ2-5; clone_size: once; v_call: TRBV6-6; cdr3_aa: CASSYASRGRGGTQYF; cdr3_nt: TGTGCCAGCAGTTACGCGTCCAGGGGGCGGGGGGGGACCCAGTACTTC
d_call: .; j_call: TRBJ1-2; clone_size: .; v_call: TRBV27; cdr3_aa: CASSVLGGPGGYTF; cdr3_nt: TGTGCCAGCAGTGTTCTCGGGGGGCCGGGTGGCTACACCTTC
d_call: .; j_call: TRBJ1-1; clone_size: .; v_call: TRBV18; cdr3_aa: CASSPAWGGGNTEAFF; cdr3_nt: TGTGCCAGCTCACCGGCGTGGGGGGGAGGGAACACTGAAGCTTTCTTT
d_call: TRBD2; j_call: TRBJ2-1; clone_size: .; v_call: TRBV11-2; cdr3_aa: CASSFPPERGDGLGEQFF; cdr3_nt: TGTGCCAGCAGCTTCCCCCCGGAGCGGGGGGACGGCCTCGGTGAGCAGTTCTTC
d_call: TRBD2; j_call: TRBJ2-2; clone_size: .; v_call: TRBV19; cdr3_aa: CASKQPLERGGNTGELFF; cdr3_nt: TGTGCCAGTAAACAACCTCTTGAGCGGGGGGGCAACACCGGGGAGCTGTTTTTT
d_call: .; j_call: TRBJ2-3; clone_size: .; v_call: TRBV19; cdr3_aa: CASSIYHSTDTQYF; cdr3_nt: TGTGCCAGTAGTATATACCATAGCACAGATACGCAGTATTTT
d_call: TRBD1; j_call: TRBJ2-7; clone_size: .; v_call: TRBV11-2; cdr3_aa: CASSPGRTGTYEQYF; cdr3_nt: TGTGCCAGCAGCCCTGGGCGGACAGGGACCTACGAGCAGTACTTC
d_call: .; j_call: TRBJ1-1; clone_size: .; v_call: TRBV5-6; cdr3_aa: CASSYRGLNTEAFF; cdr3_nt: TGTGCCAGCAGCTACCGGGGCCTGAACACTGAAGCTTTCTTT
d_call: .; j_call: TRBJ2-1; clone_size: .; v_call: TRBV9; cdr3_aa: CASSVGGGGALNEQFF; cdr3_nt: TGTGCCAGCAGCGTAGGAGGTGGGGGAGCCCTCAATGAGCAGTTCTTC
d_call: .; j_call: TRBJ2-7; clone_size: many; v_call: TRBV20-1; cdr3_aa: CSAPRRGEQYF; cdr3_nt: TGCAGTGCTCCCCGGCGGGGCGAGCAGTACTTC
d_call: .; j_call: TRBJ1-1; clone_size: .; v_call: TRBV6-1; cdr3_aa: CASTLGGFGGTEAFF; cdr3_nt: TGTGCCAGCACCCTGGGGGGGTTCGGTGGTACTGAAGCTTTCTTT
d_call: .; j_call: TRBJ2-3; clone_size: .; v_call: TRBV19; cdr3_aa: CASSIGAGPTDTQYF; cdr3_nt: TGTGCCAGTAGTATCGGGGCCGGACCCACAGATACGCAGTATTTT
d_call: .; j_call: TRBJ2-1; clone_size: .; v_call: TRBV14; cdr3_aa: CASSRRVSYNEQFF; cdr3_nt: TGTGCCAGCAGCCGAAGGGTCTCCTACAATGAGCAGTTCTTC
d_call: TRBD1; j_call: TRBJ1-2; clone_size: .; v_call: TRBV10-2; cdr3_aa: CASSEGGQGLGGYTF; cdr3_nt: TGCGCCAGCAGTGAGGGGGGACAGGGTCTAGGAGGCTACACCTTC
d_call: TRBD1; j_call: TRBJ2-1; clone_size: .; v_call: TRBV29-1; cdr3_aa: CSVEDRASYNEQFF; cdr3_nt: TGCAGCGTTGAGGACAGGGCCTCCTACAATGAGCAGTTCTTC
d_call: TRBD2; j_call: TRBJ2-5; clone_size: .; v_call: TRBV7-8; cdr3_aa: CASSRSTSGRGETQYF; cdr3_nt: TGTGCCAGCAGCCGTTCTACTAGCGGGAGGGGGGAGACCCAGTACTTC
d_call: TRBD1; j_call: TRBJ2-2; clone_size: many; v_call: TRBV19; cdr3_aa: CASSTDRGYGGELFF; cdr3_nt: TGTGCCAGTAGCACCGACAGGGGGTATGGCGGGGAGCTGTTTTTT
d_call: TRBD1; j_call: TRBJ1-1; clone_size: .; v_call: TRBV6-1; cdr3_aa: CASKLQGVGNTEAFF; cdr3_nt: TGTGCCAGCAAACTACAGGGGGTAGGGAACACTGAAGCTTTCTTT
d_call: .; j_call: TRBJ1-4; clone_size: .; v_call: TRBV15; cdr3_aa: CATSRDVGAANEKLFF; cdr3_nt: TGTGCCACCAGCAGAGATGTAGGGGCAGCTAATGAAAAACTGTTTTTT
d_call: .; j_call: TRBJ2-6; clone_size: .; v_call: TRBV5-1; cdr3_aa: CASSFFGGLGSGANVLTF; cdr3_nt: TGCGCCAGCAGCTTTTTTGGGGGGTTGGGATCTGGGGCCAACGTCCTGACTTTC
d_call: .; j_call: TRBJ2-7; clone_size: .; v_call: TRBV7-9; cdr3_aa: CASSNSGFYEQYF; cdr3_nt: TGTGCCAGCAGCAATTCCGGGTTCTACGAGCAGTACTTC
d_call: .; j_call: TRBJ2-3; clone_size: .; v_call: TRBV5-1; cdr3_aa: CASTLTDSTDTQYF; cdr3_nt: TGCGCCAGCACCCTCACGGACAGCACAGATACGCAGTATTTT
d_call: .; j_call: TRBJ2-7; clone_size: .; v_call: TRBV7-2; cdr3_aa: CASSLVHGSSYEQYF; cdr3_nt: TGTGCCAGCAGCTTAGTTCACGGGAGCTCCTACGAGCAGTACTTC
d_call: .; j_call: TRBJ2-6; clone_size: .; v_call: TRBV9; cdr3_aa: CASTKDSTGANVLTF; cdr3_nt: TGTGCCAGCACCAAGGACAGTACTGGGGCCAACGTCCTGACTTTC
d_call: TRBD2; j_call: TRBJ2-2; clone_size: few; v_call: TRBV6-1; cdr3_aa: CASSEFRGGTGELFF; cdr3_nt: TGTGCCAGCAGTGAATTTCGGGGGGGTACCGGGGAGCTGTTTTTT
d_call: .; j_call: TRBJ2-7; clone_size: .; v_call: TRBV5-8; cdr3_aa: CASSLFVSERSVF; cdr3_nt: TGTGCCAGCAGCTTATTCGTAAGTGAGAGGTCCGTCTTC
d_call: .; j_call: TRBJ2-1; clone_size: .; v_call: TRBV9; cdr3_aa: CASSVAGENYNEQFF; cdr3_nt: TGTGCCAGCAGCGTAGCAGGGGAGAACTACAATGAGCAGTTCTTC